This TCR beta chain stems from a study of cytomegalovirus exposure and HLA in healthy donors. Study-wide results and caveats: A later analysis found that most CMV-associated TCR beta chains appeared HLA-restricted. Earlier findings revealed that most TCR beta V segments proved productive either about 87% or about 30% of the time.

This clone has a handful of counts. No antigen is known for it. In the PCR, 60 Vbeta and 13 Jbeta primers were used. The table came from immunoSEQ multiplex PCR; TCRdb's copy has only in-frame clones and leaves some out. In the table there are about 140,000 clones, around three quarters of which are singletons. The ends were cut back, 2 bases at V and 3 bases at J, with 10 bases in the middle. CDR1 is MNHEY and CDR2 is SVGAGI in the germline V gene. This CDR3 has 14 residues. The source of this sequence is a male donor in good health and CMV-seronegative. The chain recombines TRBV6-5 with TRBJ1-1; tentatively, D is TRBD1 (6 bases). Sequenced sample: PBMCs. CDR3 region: CASSYPGGHTEAFF. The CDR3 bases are TGTGCCAGCAGTTACCCGGGGGGGCACACTGAAGCTTTCTTT.